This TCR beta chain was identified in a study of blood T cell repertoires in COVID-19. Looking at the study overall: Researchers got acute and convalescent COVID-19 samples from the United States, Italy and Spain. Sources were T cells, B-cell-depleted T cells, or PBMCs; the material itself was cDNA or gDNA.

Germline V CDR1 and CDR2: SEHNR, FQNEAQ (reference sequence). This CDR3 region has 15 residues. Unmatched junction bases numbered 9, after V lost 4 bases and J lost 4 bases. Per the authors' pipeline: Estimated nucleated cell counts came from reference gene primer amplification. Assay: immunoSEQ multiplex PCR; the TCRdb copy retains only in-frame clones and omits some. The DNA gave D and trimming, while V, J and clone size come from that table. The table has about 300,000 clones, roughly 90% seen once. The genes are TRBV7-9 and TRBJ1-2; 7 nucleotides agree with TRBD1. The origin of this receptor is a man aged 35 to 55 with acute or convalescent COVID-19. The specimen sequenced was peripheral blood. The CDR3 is CASSSRQGLAYGYTF. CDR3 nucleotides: TGTGCCAGCAGCTCCCGACAGGGTTTGGCCTATGGCTACACCTTC.